These T cell receptor beta chains were read from a single sample in a study of T cells in tuberculosis. Generated by immunoSEQ multiplex PCR, the TCRdb table keeps only in-frame clones and is missing some. The sample holds around 43,000 clones, 95% seen once. Sequencing used PBMCs. These receptors were obtained from a donor between 10 and 35 years old with latent tuberculosis or without tuberculosis infection. The CDR3 runs from the conserved cysteine through the conserved F or W. A D gene is named only where the DNA matches it firmly. Size is omitted from some rows. Given values are once, few, many or a class for expanded clones.

j_call v_call clone_size d_call cdr3_aa cdr3_nt
TRBJ2-2 TRBV11-3 NA NA CASTPGGGGPGELFF TGTGCCAGCACCCCCGGTGGGGGGGGGCCCGGGGAGCTGTTTTTT
TRBJ2-7 TRBV7-2 once TRBD2 CASSSPPSGTRDEQYF TGTGCCAGCAGCTCCCCCCCCTCCGGGACTAGGGACGAGCAGTACTTC
TRBJ1-4 TRBV28 NA NA CASTQPAGEVREKLFF TGTGCCAGCACTCAACCCGCGGGGGAGGTTCGTGAAAAACTGTTTTTT
TRBJ1-5 TRBV6-1 NA TRBD1 CASSEQGGRNQPQHF TGTGCCAGCAGCGAGCAGGGGGGCCGCAATCAGCCCCAGCATTTT
TRBJ1-1 TRBV27 NA NA CASMPGLVLNTEAFF TGTGCCAGCATGCCAGGGCTGGTTTTGAACACTGAAGCTTTCTTT
TRBJ2-4 TRBV4-1 NA TRBD2 CASSQGTSGGLPAKNIQYF TGCGCCAGCAGCCAGGGGACTAGCGGGGGGCTTCCCGCCAAAAACATTCAGTACTTC
TRBJ2-7 TRBV7-2 NA NA CASSLIGGYSYEQYF TGTGCCAGCAGCCTTATAGGGGGATACTCCTACGAGCAGTACTTC
TRBJ2-3 TRBV7-7 NA NA CATRRADTDTQYF TGTGCTACAAGGAGGGCGGACACAGATACGCAGTATTTT
TRBJ1-2 TRBV6-5 NA TRBD1 CASSLTGGHGYTF TGTGCCAGCAGTTTAACAGGGGGCCATGGCTACACCTTC
TRBJ1-2 TRBV7-9 NA NA CASSYLVGARVNYGYTF TGTGCCAGCAGTTACCTCGTGGGGGCCAGGGTAAACTATGGCTACACCTTC
TRBJ2-5 TRBV9 NA NA CASSGTDARETQYF TGTGCCAGCAGCGGGACAGATGCTAGGGAGACCCAGTACTTC
TRBJ2-1 TRBV27 NA TRBD1 CASSSRQGASYNEQFF TGTGCCAGCAGTTCCCGGCAGGGGGCATCCTACAATGAGCAGTTCTTC
TRBJ1-1 TRBV15 NA NA CATSRDTGRGTEAFF TGTGCCACCAGCAGAGATACAGGGCGCGGGACTGAAGCTTTCTTT